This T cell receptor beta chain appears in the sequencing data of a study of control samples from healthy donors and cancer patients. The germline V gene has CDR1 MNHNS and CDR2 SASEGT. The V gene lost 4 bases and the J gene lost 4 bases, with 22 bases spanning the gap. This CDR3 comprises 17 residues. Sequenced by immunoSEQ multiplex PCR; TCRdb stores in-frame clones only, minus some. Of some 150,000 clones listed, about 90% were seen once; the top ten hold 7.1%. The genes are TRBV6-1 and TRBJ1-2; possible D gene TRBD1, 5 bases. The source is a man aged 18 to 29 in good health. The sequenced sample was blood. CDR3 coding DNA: TGTGCCAGCAGTGGCCCAGCAGGGATCCCGACGAGCTATGGCTACACCTTC. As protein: CASSGPAGIPTSYGYTF.